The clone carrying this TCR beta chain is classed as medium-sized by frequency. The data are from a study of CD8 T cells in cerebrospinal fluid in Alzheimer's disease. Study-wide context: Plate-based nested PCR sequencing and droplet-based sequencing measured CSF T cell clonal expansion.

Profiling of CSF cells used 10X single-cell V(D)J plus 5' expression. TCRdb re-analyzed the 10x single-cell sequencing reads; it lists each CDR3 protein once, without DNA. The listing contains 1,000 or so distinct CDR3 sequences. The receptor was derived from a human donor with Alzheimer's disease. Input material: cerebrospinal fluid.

The CDR3: CASSGGHIRNTIYF. The chain employs TRBV6-1 and TRBJ1-3; lacking DNA, the TRBD1 call made by TCRdb goes unchecked. Germline V gene lookup returns CDR1 MNHNS and CDR2 SASEGT. The CDR3 is 14 residues long.